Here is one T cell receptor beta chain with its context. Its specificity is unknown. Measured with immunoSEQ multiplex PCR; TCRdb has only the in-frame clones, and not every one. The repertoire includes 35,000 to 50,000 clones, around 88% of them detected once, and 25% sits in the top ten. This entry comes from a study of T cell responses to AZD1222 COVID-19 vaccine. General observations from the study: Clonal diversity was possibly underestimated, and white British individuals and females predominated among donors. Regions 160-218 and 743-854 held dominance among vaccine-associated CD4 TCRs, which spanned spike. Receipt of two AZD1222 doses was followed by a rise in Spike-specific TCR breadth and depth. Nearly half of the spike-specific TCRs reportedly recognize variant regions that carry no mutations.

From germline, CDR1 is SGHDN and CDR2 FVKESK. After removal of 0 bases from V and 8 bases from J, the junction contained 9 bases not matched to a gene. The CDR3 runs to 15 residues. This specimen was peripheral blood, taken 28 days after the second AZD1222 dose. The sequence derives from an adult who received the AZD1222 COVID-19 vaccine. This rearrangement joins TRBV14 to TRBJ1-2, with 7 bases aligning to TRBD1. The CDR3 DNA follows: TGTGCCAGCAGCCAAGATCTTCAGGGGGTGGAGGGCTACACCTTC. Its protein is CASSQDLQGVEGYTF.